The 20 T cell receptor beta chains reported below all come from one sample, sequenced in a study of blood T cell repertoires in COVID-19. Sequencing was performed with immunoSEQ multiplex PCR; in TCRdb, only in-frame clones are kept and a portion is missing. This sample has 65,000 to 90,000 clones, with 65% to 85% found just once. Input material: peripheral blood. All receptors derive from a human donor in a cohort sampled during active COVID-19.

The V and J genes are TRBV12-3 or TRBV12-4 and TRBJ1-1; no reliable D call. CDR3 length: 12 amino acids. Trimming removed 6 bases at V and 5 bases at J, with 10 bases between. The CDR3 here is CASRDPGTEAFF. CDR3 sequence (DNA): TGTGCCAGCAGGGATCCGGGAACTGAAGCTTTCTTT.

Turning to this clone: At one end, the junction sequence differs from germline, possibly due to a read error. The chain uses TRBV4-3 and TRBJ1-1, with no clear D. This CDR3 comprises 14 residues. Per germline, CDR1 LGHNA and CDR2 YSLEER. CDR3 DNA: TGCGCCAGCAGCCGGGCTTGGCTGAACGCTGAAGCTTTCTTT. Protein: CASSRAWLNAEAFF.

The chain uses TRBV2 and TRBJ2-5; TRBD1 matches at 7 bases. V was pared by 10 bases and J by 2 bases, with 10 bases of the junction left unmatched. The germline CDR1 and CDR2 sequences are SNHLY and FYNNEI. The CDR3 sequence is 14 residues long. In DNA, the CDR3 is TGTGCCACCTGCCGGGACAGAGTTCAAGAGACCCAGTACTTC. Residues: CATCRDRVQETQYF.

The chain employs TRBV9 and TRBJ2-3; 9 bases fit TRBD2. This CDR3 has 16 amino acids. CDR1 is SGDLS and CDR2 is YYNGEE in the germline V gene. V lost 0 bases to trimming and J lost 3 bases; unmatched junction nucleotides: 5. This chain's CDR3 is CASSVASGGRTDTQYF. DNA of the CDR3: TGTGCCAGCAGCGTAGCAAGCGGGGGGAGGACAGATACGCAGTATTTT.

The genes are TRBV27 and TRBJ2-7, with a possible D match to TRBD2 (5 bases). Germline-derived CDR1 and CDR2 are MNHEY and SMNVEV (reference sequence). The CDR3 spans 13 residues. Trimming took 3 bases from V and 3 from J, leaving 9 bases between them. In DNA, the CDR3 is TGTGCCAGCAGTTTTGGGGAGAGCTACGAGCAGTACTTC. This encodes CASSFGESYEQYF.

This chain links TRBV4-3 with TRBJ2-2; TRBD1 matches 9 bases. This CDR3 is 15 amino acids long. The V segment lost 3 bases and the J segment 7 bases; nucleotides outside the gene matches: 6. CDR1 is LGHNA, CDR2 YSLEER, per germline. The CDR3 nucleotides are TGCGCCAGCAGCCACCAGACAGGGGGAGGCGGGGAGCTGTTTTTT. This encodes CASSHQTGGGGELFF.

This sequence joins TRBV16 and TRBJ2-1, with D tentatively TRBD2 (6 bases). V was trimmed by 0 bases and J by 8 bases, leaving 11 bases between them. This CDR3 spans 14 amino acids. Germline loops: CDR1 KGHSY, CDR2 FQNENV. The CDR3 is CASSQSGRSHEQFF. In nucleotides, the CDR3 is TGTGCCAGCAGCCAATCTGGGAGGAGCCATGAGCAGTTCTTC.

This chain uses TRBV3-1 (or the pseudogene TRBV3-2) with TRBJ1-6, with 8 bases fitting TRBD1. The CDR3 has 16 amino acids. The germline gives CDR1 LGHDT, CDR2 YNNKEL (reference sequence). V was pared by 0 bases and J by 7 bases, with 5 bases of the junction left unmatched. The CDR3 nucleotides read TGTGCCAGCAGCCAAGATCTTACAGGGGGGAATTCACCCCTCCACTTT. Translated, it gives CASSQDLTGGNSPLHF.

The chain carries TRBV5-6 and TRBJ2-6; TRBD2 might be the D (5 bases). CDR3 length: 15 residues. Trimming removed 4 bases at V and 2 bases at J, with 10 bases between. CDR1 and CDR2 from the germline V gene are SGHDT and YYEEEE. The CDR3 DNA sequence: TGTGCCAGCAGCCTAACTAGAGCTGGGGCCAACGTCCTGACTTTC. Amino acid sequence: CASSLTRAGANVLTF.

DNA for the CDR3: TGTGCCAGCATTAACAGGGGAACGAACTATGGCTACACCTTC. Translated, it gives CASINRGTNYGYTF. V and J are TRBV6-5 and TRBJ1-2, with TRBD1 matching 7 bases. The germline V gene encodes CDR1 MNHEY and CDR2 SVGAGI. The trim removed 7 bases at V and 2 bases at J, leaving 7 bases unmatched. This CDR3 has 14 residues.

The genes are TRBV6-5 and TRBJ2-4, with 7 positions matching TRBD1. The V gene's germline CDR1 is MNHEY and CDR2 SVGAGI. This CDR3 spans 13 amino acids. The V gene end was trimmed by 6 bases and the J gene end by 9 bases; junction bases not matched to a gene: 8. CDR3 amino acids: CASSPHRGGIQYF. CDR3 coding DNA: TGTGCCAGCAGCCCGCACAGGGGCGGCATTCAGTACTTC.

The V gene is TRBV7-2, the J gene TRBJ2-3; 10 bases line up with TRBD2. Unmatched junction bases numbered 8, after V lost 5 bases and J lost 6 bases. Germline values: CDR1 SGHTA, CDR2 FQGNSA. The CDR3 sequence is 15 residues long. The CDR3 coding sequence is TGTGCCAGCAGCCATACGCTAGCGGGGGAGGATACGCAGTATTTT. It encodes CASSHTLAGEDTQYF.

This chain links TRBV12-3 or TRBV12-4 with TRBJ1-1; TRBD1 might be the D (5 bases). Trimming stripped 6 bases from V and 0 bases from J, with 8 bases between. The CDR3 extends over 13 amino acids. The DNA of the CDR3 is TGTGCCAGCAGCGCAGGGTTGAACACTGAAGCTTTCTTT. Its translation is CASSAGLNTEAFF.

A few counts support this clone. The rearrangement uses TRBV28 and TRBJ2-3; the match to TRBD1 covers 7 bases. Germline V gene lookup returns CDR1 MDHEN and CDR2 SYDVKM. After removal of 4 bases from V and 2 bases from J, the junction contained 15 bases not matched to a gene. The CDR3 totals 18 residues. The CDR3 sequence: CASSSDKQGMGFTDTQYF. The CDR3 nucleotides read TGTGCCAGCAGTTCAGACAAACAGGGGATGGGTTTCACAGATACGCAGTATTTT.

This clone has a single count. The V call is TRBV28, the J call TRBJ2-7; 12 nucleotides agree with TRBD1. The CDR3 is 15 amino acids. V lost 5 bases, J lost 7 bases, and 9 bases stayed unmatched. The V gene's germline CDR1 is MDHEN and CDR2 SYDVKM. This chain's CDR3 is CASSPPGQGAGEQYF. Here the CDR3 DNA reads TGTGCCAGCAGTCCCCCGGGACAGGGGGCGGGAGAGCAGTACTTC.

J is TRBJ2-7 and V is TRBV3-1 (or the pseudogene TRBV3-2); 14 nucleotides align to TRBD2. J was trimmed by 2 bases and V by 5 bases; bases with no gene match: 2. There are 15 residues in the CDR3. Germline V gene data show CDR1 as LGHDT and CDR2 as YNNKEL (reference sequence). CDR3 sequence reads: CASSKGLAGAYEQYF. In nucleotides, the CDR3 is TGTGCCAGCAGCAAGGGACTAGCGGGGGCCTACGAGCAGTACTTC.

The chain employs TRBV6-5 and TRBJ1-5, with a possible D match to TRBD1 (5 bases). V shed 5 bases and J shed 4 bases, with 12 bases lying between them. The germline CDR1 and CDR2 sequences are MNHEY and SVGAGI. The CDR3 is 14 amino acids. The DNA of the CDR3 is TGTGCCAGCAGTCCGGGGGGGGGTAATCAGCCCCAGCATTTT. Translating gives CASSPGGGNQPQHF.

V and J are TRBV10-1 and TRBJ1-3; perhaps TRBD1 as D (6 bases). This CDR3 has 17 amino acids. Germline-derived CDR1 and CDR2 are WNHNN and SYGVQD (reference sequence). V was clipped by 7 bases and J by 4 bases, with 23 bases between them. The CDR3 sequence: CASIYTPGAKVGNTIYF. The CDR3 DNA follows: TGCGCCAGCATTTACACTCCAGGGGCCAAAGTGGGAAACACCATATATTTT.

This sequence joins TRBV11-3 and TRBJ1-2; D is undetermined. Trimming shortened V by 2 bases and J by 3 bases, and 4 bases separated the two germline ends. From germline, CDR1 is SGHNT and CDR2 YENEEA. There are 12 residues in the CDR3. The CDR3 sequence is CASSLTDYGYTF. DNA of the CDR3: TGTGCCAGCAGCTTAACAGACTATGGCTACACCTTC.

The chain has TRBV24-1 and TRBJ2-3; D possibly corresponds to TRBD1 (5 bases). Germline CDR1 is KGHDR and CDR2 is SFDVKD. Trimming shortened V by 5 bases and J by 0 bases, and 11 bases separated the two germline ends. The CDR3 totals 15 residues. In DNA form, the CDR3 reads TGTGCCACCAGTGGACAGTCAGCTAGCACAGATACGCAGTATTTT. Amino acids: CATSGQSASTDTQYF.